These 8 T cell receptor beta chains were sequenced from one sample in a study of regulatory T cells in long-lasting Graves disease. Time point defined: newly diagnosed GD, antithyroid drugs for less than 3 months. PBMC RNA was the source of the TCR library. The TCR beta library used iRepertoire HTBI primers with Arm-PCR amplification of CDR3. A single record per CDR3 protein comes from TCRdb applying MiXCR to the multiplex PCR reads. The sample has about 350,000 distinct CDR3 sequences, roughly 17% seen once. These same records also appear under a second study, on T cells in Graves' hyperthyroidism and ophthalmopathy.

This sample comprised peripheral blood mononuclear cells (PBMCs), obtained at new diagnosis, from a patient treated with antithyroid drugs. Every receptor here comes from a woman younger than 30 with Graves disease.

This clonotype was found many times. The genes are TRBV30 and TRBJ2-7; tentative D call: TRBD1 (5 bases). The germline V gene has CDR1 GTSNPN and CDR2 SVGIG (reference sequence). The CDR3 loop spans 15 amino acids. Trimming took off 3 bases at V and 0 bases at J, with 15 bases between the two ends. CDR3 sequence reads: CAWSRTGLSSYEQYF. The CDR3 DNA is TGTGCCTGGAGCCGTACAGGTCTTAGCTCCTACGAGCAGTACTTC. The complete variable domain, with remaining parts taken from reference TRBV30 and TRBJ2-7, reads SQTIHQWPATLVQPVGSPLSLECTVEGTSNPNLYWYRQAAGRGLQLLFYSVGIGQISSEVPQNLSASRPQDRQFILSSKKLLLSDSGFYLCAWSRTGLSSYEQYFGPGTRLTVT.

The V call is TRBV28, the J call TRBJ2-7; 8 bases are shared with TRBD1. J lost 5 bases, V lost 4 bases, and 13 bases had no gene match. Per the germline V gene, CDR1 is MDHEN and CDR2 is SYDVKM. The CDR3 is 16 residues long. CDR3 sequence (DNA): TGTGCCAGCAGTTCCGCCCTCGGGCAGGGGGCTAACGAGCAGTACTTC. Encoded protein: CASSSALGQGANEQYF.

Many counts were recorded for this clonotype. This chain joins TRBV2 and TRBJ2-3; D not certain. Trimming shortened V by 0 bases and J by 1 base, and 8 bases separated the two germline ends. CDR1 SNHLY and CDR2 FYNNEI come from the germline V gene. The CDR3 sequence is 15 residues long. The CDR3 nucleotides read TGTGCCAGCAGTGAAGCAACCCGGGGCACAGATACGCAGTATTTT. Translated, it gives CASSEATRGTDTQYF.

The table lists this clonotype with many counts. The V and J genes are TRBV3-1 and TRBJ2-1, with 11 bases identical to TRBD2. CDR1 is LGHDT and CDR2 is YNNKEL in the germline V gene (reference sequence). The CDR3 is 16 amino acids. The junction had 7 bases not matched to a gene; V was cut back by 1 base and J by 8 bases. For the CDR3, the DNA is TGTGCCAGCAGCCAAGGACTAGCGGGACTTGGGCATGAGCAGTTCTTC. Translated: CASSQGLAGLGHEQFF.

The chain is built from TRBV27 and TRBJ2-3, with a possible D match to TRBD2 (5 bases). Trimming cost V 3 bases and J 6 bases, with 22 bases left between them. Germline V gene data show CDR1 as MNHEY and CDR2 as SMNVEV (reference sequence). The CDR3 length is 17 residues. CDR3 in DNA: TGTGCCAGCAGTTTCGATAGGAACGTGAGGGAAATGGATACGCAGTATTTT. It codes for CASSFDRNVREMDTQYF.

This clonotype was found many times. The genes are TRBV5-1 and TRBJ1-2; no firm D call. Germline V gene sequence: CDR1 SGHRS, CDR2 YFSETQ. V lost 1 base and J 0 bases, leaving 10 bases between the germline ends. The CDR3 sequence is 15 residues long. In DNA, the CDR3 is TGCGCCAGCAGCTTGAGGGCAGATACTAACTATGGCTACACCTTC. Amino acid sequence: CASSLRADTNYGYTF.

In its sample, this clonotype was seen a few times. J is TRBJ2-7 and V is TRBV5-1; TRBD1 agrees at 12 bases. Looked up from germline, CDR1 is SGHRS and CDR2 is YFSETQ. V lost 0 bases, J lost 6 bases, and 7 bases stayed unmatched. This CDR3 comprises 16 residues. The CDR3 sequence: CASSLEGQGAEVEQYF. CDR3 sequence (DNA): TGCGCCAGCAGCTTGGAGGGACAGGGGGCGGAGGTCGAGCAGTACTTC.

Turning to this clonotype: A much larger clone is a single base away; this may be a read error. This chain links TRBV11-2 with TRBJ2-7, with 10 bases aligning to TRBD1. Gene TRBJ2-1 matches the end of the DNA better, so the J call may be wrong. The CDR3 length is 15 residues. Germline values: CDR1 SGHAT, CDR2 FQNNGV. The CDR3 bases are TGTGCCAGCAGCTCAGACAGGGGGCGAGGCAATGAGCAGTTCTTC. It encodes CASSSDRGRGNEQFF.